This TCR beta chain was recorded in a study of CD8+ T cells in alopecia areata. Findings and limits, study-wide: In lesional scalp, particularly from alopecia totalis/universalis, clonality was higher than in normal scalp.

In each case, RNA was isolated and then reverse transcribed into cDNA as the sequencing template. Assay: immunoSEQ multiplex PCR; the TCRdb copy retains only in-frame clones and omits some. The data contain fewer than 250,000 clones, 50% to 60% of them singletons. On this clone itself: Antigen specificity is unknown. The sample holds other DNA sequences that translate to the same CDR3.

Germline V CDR1 and CDR2: MNHNS, SASEGT. This CDR3 is 14 amino acids long. The V gene lost 0 bases and the J gene lost 2 bases, with 5 bases spanning the gap. The TCR originated in a human donor with alopecia areata. The sequences come from CD4+ T cells sorted from blood, collected at week 0. The chain is built from TRBV6-1 and TRBJ1-5; possible D gene TRBD1, 5 bases. The CDR3: CASSEAGGNQPQHF. In DNA, the CDR3 is TGTGCCAGCAGTGAAGCGGGGGGCAATCAGCCCCAGCATTTT.